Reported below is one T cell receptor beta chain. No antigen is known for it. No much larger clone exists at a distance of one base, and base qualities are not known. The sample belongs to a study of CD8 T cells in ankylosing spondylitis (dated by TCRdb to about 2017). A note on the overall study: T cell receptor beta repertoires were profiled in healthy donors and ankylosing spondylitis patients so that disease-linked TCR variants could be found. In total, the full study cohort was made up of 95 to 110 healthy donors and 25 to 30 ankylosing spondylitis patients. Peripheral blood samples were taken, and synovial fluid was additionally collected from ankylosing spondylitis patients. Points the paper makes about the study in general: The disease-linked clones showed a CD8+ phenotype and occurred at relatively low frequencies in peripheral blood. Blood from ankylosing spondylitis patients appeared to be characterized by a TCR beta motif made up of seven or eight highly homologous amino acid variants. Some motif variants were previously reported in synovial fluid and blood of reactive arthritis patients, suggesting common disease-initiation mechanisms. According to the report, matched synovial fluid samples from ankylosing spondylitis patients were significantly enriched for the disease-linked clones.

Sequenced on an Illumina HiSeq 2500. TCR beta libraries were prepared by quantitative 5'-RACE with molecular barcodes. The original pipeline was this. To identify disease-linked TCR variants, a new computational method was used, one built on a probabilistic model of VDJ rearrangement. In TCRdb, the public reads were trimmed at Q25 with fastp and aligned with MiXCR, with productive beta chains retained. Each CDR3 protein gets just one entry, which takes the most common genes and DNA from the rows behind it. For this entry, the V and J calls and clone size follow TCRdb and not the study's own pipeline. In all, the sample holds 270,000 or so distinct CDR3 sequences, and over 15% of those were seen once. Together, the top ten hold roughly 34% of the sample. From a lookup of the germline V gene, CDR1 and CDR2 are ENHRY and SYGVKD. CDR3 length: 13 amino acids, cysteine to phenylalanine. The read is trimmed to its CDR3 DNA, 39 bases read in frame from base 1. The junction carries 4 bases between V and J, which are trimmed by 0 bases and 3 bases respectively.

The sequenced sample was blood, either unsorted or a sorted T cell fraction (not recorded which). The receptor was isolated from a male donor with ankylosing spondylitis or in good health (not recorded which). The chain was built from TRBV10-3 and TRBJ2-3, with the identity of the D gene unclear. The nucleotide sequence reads TGTGCCATCAGTGAGTCGCCTACAGATACGCAGTATTTT. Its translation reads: CAISESPTDTQYF.